This record concerns one TCR beta chain sequence. The target of this receptor is not known. Base-call qualities are not available, and no considerably larger clone is one nucleotide away. The CDR3 goes from the cysteine to the phenylalanine over 16 residues. The retained sequence is limited to the CDR3, 48 bases, with the frame set at the first base. V trim: 4 bases; J trim: 9 bases; unmatched bases: 14. CDR1 SGHNT and CDR2 YYREEE were looked up in the germline V gene (reference sequence). The data originate from a study of OX40 agonist ivuxolimab in advanced cancers. Looking at the study overall: Ivuxolimab was a fully human IgG2 agonistic monoclonal antibody targeting the costimulatory receptor OX40 (CD134). Intravenous ivuxolimab was administered to patients every 2 weeks at six dose levels: 0.01, 0.1, 0.3, 1.5, 3 and 10 mg/kg. Among the approximately 54 dose-escalation patients, around 19 had hepatocellular carcinoma, about 15 melanoma, 9 renal cell carcinoma and 9 head and neck cancer. Partial responses were achieved by three dose-escalation patients, of whom one had hepatocellular carcinoma and two had cutaneous melanoma. The point of sequencing TCRbeta in the periphery was to test whether ivuxolimab changed TCR sequence diversity and drove clonal T-cell expansion. The paper describes the monotherapy dose-escalation part (N of about 54 patients) of the phase I trial of ivuxolimab. In the dose-escalation cohort, around four fifths of patients were male, and the mean age was around 60 years with a range of 23 to 79. Patients were allowed to have had prior anti-PD-1, anti-PD-L1 or anti-CTLA-4 therapy, and approximately 40% of the dose-escalation patients had been treated with checkpoint inhibitors.

Patients with autoimmune disease history or receiving systemic immunosuppression were excluded from the trial. In every dose cohort, peripheral blood was drawn for TCR sequencing at baseline, cycle 4 day 1, and cycle 7 day 1. Samples were obtained from an open-label, multicenter, first-in-human phase I dose-escalation trial of ivuxolimab. The trial enrolled adults with locally advanced or metastatic head and neck squamous cell, hepatocellular, melanoma or renal cell carcinoma. CD4+ and CD8+ T cells were sorted separately from peripheral blood before TCR sequencing. The paper's findings and limits, for the study overall: In the 0.1-3.0 mg/kg groups, partial responders were among the patients with the lowest normalized peripheral clonal expansion, particularly in CD8+ T cells. At doses from 0.1 to 3.0 mg/kg, clonal expansion was seen in both CD4+ and CD8+ blood T cells between baseline and week 6. The antigen specificity of the clonally expanded peripheral T cells was not determined. Low levels of normalized T-cell clonal expansion were also seen in some patients who did not respond. After ivuxolimab, CD8+ T cells had more expanded clones than CD4+ T cells on average.

To sequence the TCRbeta CDR3 region, genomic DNA was isolated from the sorted cells. TCRbeta CDR3 regions were sequenced using the immunoSEQ Assay. The table was pulled from immuneACCESS by TCRdb, which kept in-frame rearrangements only. Such tables lose some clones; where checked, under half of the loss comes from unresolved V genes, and the rest has no known cause. For this sample the table gives roughly 71,000 clones, of which roughly nine tenths were detected only once. The ten biggest clones cover around 0.97% of the sample. This clonotype was obtained from an adult with an advanced solid tumor such as melanoma, head and neck, liver or kidney cancer. Sequencing was performed on CD4+ or CD8+ T cells sorted from blood, taken in a trial of the OX40 agonist ivuxolimab. The chain uses TRBV5-4 and TRBJ2-4; TRBD2 aligns with 9 central bases. In nucleotide form, the sequence is TGTGCCAGCAGCGTGGGGGCTTTAGCGGGAGTCGCCATTCAGTACTTC. Translated, it reads CASSVGALAGVAIQYF.